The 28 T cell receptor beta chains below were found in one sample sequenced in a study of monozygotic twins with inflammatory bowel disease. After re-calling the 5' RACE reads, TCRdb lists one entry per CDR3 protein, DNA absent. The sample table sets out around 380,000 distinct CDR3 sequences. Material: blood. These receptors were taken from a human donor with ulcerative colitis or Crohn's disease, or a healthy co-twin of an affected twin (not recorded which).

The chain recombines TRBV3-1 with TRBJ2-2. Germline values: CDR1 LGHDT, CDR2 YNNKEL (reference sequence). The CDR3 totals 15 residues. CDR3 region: CASSQGKWTPGELFF. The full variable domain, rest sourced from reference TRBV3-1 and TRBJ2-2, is DTAVSQTPKYLVTQMGNDKSIKCEQNLGHDTMYWYKQDSKKFLKIMFSYNNKELIINETVPNRFSPKSPDKAHLNLHINSLELGDSAVYFCASSQGKWTPGELFFGEGSRLTVL.

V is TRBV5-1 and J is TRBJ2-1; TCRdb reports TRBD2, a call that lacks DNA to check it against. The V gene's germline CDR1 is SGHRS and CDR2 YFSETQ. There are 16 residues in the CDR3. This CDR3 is CASSGLSGGASGEQFF.

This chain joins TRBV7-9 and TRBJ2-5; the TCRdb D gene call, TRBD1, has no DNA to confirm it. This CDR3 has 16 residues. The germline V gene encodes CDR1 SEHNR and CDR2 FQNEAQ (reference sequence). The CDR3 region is CASSTFGQGAWVTQYF. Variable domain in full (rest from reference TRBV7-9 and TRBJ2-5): DTGVSQNPRHKITKRGQNVTFRCDPISEHNRLYWYRQTLGQGPEFLTYFQNEAQLEKSRLLSDRFSAERPKGSFSTLEIQRTEQGDSAMYLCASSTFGQGAWVTQYFGPGTRLLVL.

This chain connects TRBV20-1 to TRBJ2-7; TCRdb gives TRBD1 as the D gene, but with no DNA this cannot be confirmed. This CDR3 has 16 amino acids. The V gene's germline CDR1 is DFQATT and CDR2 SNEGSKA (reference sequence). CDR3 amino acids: CSALTGWGSTTYEQYF.

CDR3 amino acids: CSARAGVSYNEQFF. The rearrangement links TRBV20-1 to TRBJ2-1. The germline V gene encodes CDR1 DFQATT and CDR2 SNEGSKA (reference sequence). This CDR3 is built from 14 residues.

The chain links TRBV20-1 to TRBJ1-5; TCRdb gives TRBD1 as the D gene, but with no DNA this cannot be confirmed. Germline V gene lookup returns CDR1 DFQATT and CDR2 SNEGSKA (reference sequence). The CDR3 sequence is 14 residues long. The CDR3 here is CSARGQGFNQPQHF.

CDR3 residues: CSVAEDRASYNEQFF. The chain recombines TRBV29-1 with TRBJ2-1. The CDR3 extends over 15 amino acids. Germline V gene lookup returns CDR1 SQVTM and CDR2 ANQGSEA.

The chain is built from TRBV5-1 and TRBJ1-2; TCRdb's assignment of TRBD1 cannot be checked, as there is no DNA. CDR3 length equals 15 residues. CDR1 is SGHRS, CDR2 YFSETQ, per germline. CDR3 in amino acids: CASTLEGGRDYGYTF.

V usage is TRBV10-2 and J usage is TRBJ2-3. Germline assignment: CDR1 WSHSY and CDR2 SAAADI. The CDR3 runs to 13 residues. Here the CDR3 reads CASSDPVTDTQYF.

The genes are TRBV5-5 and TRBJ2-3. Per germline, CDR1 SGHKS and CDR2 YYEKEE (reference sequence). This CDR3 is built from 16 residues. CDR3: CASSSHGYQPGDTQYF.

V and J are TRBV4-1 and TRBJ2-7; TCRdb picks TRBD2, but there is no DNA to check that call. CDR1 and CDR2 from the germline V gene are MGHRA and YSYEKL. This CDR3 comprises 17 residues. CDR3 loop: CASSQTGTSGRSYEQYF.

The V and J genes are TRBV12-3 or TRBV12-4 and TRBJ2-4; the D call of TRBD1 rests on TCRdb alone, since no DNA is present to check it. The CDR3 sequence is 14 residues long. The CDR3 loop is CASRPGQRGNIQYF.

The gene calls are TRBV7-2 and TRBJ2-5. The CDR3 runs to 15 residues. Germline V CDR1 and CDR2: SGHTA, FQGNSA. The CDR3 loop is CASSLLLWNQETQYF.

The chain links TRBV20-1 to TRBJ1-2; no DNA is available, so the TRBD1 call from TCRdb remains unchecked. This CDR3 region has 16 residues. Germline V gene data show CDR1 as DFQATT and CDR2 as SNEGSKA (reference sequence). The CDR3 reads CSPGASLSLANYGYTF.

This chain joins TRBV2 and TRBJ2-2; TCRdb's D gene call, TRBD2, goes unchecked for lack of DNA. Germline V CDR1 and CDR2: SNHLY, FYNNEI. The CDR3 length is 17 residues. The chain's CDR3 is CASSEPSGGVNTGELFF.

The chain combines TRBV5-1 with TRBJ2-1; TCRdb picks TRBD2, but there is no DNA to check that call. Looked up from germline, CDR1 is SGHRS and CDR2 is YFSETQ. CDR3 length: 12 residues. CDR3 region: CASSTGTNEQFF.

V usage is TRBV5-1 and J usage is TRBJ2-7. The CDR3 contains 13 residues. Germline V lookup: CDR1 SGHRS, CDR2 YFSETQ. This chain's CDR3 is CASSLGDTNEQYF.

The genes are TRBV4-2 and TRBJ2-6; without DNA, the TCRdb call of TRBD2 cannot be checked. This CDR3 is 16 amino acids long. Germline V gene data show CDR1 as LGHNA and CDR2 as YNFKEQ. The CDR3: CASSQASASGANVLTF.

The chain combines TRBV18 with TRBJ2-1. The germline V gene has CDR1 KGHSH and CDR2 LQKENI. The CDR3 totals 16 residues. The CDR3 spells CASSPTGTSTYNEQFF. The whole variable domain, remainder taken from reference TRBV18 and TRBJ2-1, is NAGVMQNPRHLVRRRGQEARLRCSPMKGHSHVYWYRQLPEEGLKFMVYLQKENIIDESGMPKERFSAEFPKEGPSILRIQQVVRGDSAAYFCASSPTGTSTYNEQFFGPGTRLTVL.

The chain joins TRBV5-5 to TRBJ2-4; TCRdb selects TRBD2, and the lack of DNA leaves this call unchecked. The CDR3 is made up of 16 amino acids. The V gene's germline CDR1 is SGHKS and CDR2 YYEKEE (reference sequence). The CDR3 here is CASSFTSGSWENIQYF.

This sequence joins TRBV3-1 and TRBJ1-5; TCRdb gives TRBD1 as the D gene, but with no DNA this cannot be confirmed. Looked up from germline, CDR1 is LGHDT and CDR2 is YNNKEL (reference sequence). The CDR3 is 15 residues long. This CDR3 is CASSQDLRVNQPQHF.

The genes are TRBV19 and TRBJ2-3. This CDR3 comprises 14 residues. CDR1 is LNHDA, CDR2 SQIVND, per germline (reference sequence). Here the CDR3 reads CASSIWGSTDTQYF.

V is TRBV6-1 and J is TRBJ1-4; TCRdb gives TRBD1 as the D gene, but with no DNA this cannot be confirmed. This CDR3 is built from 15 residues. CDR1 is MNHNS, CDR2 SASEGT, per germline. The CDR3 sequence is CASSEIRGHAEKLFF.

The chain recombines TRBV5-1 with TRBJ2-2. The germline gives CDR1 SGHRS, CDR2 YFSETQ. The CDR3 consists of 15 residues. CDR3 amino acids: CASSLVQANTGELFF.

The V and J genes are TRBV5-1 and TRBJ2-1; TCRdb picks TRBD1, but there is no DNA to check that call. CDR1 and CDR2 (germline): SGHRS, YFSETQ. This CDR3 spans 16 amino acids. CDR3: CASSLRGLAHYNEQFF.

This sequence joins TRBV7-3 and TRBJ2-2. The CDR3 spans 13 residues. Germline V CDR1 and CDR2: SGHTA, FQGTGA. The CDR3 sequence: CASSRTYTGELFF.

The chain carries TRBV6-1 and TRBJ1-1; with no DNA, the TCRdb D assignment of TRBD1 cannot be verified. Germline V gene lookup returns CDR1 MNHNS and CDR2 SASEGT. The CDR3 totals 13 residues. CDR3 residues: CASSPRTNVEAFF.

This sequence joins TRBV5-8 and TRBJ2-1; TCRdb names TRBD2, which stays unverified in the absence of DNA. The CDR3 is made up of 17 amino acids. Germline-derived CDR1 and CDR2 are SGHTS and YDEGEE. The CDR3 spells CASSSPHGEVDYNEQFF.